The 6 T cell receptor beta chains below come from one sample, sequenced in a study of cytomegalovirus exposure and HLA in healthy donors. The PCR was carried out with 60 Vbeta primers and 13 Jbeta primers. The table came from immunoSEQ multiplex PCR; TCRdb's copy has only in-frame clones and leaves some out. This sample carries more than 95,000 clones, approximately 74% of them seen once, and the ten largest clones take under 3.5%. The sample taken for sequencing was PBMCs. Receptors were obtained from a female donor in good health and CMV-seropositive.

CDR3 sequence reads: CASSQTAASTDTQYF. DNA for the CDR3: TGTGCCAGCTCACAAACGGCGGCTAGCACAGATACGCAGTATTTT. The chain links TRBV18 to TRBJ2-3, with D uncertain. Germline lookup yields CDR1 KGHSH and CDR2 LQKENI. The CDR3 runs to 15 residues. V shed 4 bases and J shed 0 bases, with 11 bases lying between them.

The rearrangement uses TRBV28 and TRBJ2-7, with D tentatively TRBD2 (6 bases). Trimming stripped 5 bases from V and 2 bases from J, with 10 bases between. Per the germline V gene, CDR1 is MDHEN and CDR2 is SYDVKM. The CDR3 extends over 13 amino acids. In DNA, the CDR3 is TGTGCCAGCAGTGCCCTAGCGACCTACGAGCAGTACTTC. This codes for CASSALATYEQYF.

The chain has TRBV5-1 and TRBJ1-1; D may be TRBD1 (5 bases). V was cut by 4 bases and J by 4 bases, with 14 bases left in between. This CDR3 comprises 14 residues. The germline CDR1 and CDR2 sequences are SGHRS and YFSETQ. For the CDR3, the DNA is TGCGCCAGCAGCAGGGACGGGGGGGTCACTGAAGCTTTCTTT. It is translated as CASSRDGGVTEAFF.

The genes are TRBV28 and TRBJ1-4; 7 positions match TRBD1. V gave up 10 bases and J gave up 7 bases; unmatched junction bases: 3. This CDR3 has 11 amino acids. Germline assignment: CDR1 MDHEN and CDR2 SYDVKM. For the CDR3, the DNA is TGTGCCACTCAGGGGGGTGAAAAACTGTTTTTT. This sequence encodes CATQGGEKLFF.

V is TRBV6-5 and J is TRBJ1-2, with 7 bases fitting TRBD1. The CDR3 loop spans 13 amino acids. Germline lookup yields CDR1 MNHEY and CDR2 SVGAGI. V was clipped by 6 bases and J by 2 bases; unmatched bases: 3. The CDR3 here is CASRGTENYGYTF. The CDR3 nucleotides are TGTGCCAGCAGAGGGACAGAAAACTATGGCTACACCTTC.

This clone has just a few counts. The rearrangement joins TRBV7-9 to TRBJ1-5, with 7 bases matching TRBD1. The V segment lost 5 bases and the J segment 4 bases; nucleotides outside the gene matches: 2. The CDR3 contains 13 residues. CDR1 and CDR2 (germline): SEHNR, FQNEAQ (reference sequence). CDR3 in DNA: TGTGCCAGCAGCCCGACAGGGAATCAGCCCCAGCATTTT. Translated: CASSPTGNQPQHF.